This TCR beta chain was observed in a study of identical twins (dated by TCRdb to the mid-2010s). Turning to the overall study: To test whether fetal clonotypes persist, this study deep-sequenced TCR alpha and beta repertoires from monozygotic twins, from unrelated adults of various ages, and from cord blood. To rule out contamination, the twin experiments were replicated at different times with different library preparation protocols.

Results the study describes overall, beyond this receptor: Invariant T cells such as MAIT and iNKT could partly confound zero-insertion analyses, although diverse VJ usage argued against such confounding for most clonotypes. Compared with coincidental sharing between unrelated individuals, out-of-frame TCR alpha sequences shared between twins had an excess of sequences with low generation probability. Excess twin sharing in beta out-of-frame sequences was weaker because fewer shared sequences lowered the signal-to-noise ratio. Recombination models systematically underestimated out-of-frame TCR alpha sharing in monozygotic twins but agreed with sharing between unrelated individuals. Abundant cord blood beta clonotypes had fewer insertions, young adult naive repertoires showed a similar but weaker trend, and memory repertoires showed no such trend. Because the same donors could not be followed over many years, the conclusions relied on cross-sectional statistical analysis.

Only healthy Caucasian donors were included. The twin cohort consisted of three pairs of female monozygotic twins, all aged about 18 to 29 years. Positive isolation kits from Invitrogen were used to isolate the CD4+ and CD8+ T cell populations. Concerning this clonotype: The antigen it binds to is not known. Base qualities are not at hand, and no much larger clone is one base apart.

The method was 5' RACE. The instrument given in TCRdb is Illumina HiSeq 2000. Template switching added a universal primer binding site, and the final cDNA carried a unique molecular identifier that allowed TCR cDNA molecules to be counted accurately. First-strand cDNA for TCR alpha and beta chains was synthesized from specific primers in the conserved constant-segment region. To control for contamination, every cDNA library carried two barcodes: a SMART-Mk sample barcode plus Illumina barcodes. Two successive PCR steps introduced TruSeq adapter sequences along with Illumina sample barcodes. The Illumina HiSeq platform was used with custom primers to sequence TCR alpha and beta cDNA libraries. Per the source publication's procedure: MiGEC processed the raw reads to extract unique molecular identifiers, while MiXCR was used to determine the CDR3 positions. Recombination models were inferred per individual with the repgenHMM and IGoR tools using an EM algorithm. The analysis of shared clonotypes was done with the tcR package in R, with sharing normalized by the product of cloneset sizes. To study raw recombination free of thymic and clonal selection effects, out-of-frame nonproductive sequences were analyzed. The public reads were run again by TCRdb, first through fastp at Q25 and then through MiXCR, and only productive beta chains were kept. Every entry covers one CDR3 protein and lists the most common genes and DNA from its rows. The V and J calls, along with clone size, are taken from TCRdb and not from the paper's own processing. The sample table records about 530,000 distinct CDR3 sequences; about 16% of these occur just once. The ten largest clones take up roughly 0.43% of the sample.

CDR1 and CDR2 (SGHRS, YFSETQ) derive from the germline V gene. Spanning cysteine to phenylalanine, the CDR3 consists of 14 amino acids. Solely the CDR3 DNA is kept, with 42 bases framed from the first base. V and J lose 0 bases and 5 bases, and a span of 10 bases separates them. This sample also belongs to another study, concerning yellow fever vaccine responses in identical twins. From that second study: The authors reported that the T cell response to vaccination in identical twins appeared partly convergent and partly personalized. In identical twins, the study followed T cell clones that responded to the vaccine with precision.

The sample consisted of CD4+ T cells sorted from blood. This receptor was obtained from a young woman in good health. The sequence links TRBV5-1 to TRBJ2-3, with TRBD2 perhaps the D gene, on 5 matching bases. The CDR3 region: CASSLAGVVDTQYF. The DNA reads as follows: TGCGCCAGCAGCTTGGCCGGGGTGGTAGATACGCAGTATTTT.